The rows below give T cell receptor beta chains drawn from one sample of a study of glioma-infiltrating T cells. TCRdb processed the multiplex PCR reads anew with MiXCR; each CDR3 protein has one entry. Of more than 85,000 distinct CDR3 sequences listed, less than 30% are singletons. Sequencing was performed on glioma tissue, nonneoplastic brain tissue, or PBMCs (not recorded which). The receptor set was obtained from a human donor with low-grade glioma or glioblastoma, undergoing nonglioma brain surgery, or in good health (not recorded which). The CDR3 runs from the conserved cysteine through the conserved F or W. The D gene is left open where the match is weak. Clone size is stated in some rows and not others, as once, few, many or a class when expanded.

many 15 TRBJ1-5 . TRBV7-2 CASSLATPGKQPQHF TGTGCCAGCAGCTTAGCCACCCCAGGGAAGCAGCCCCAGCATTTT
many 16 TRBJ2-3 TRBD2 TRBV19 CASSQRTRGATDTQYF TGTGCCAGTAGTCAACGGACTAGGGGAGCGACAGATACGCAGTATTTT
few 13 TRBJ1-5 . TRBV12-3/TRBV12-4 CASTSDGYQPQHF TGTGCCAGCACCTCCGACGGATATCAGCCCCAGCATTTT
many 12 TRBJ2-5 . TRBV24-1 CATSDRRETQYF TGTGCCACCAGTGATCGGAGGGAGACCCAGTACTTC
. 15 TRBJ2-5 TRBD1 TRBV27 CASSIDRGRQGTQYF TGTGCCAGCAGCATAGACAGGGGCCGCCAAGGTACCCAGTACTTC
once 13 TRBJ2-5 . TRBV12-3/TRBV12-4 CACSLVAFETQYF TGTGCCTGCAGTTTAGTAGCGTTTGAGACCCAGTACTTC
many 13 TRBJ2-7 TRBD2 TRBV20-1 CSASPAGTYEQYF TGCAGTGCTAGTCCAGCGGGAACCTACGAGCAGTACTTC
many 12 TRBJ2-7 . TRBV5-6 CASSLQDNEQYF TGTGCCAGCAGTTTACAGGACAACGAGCAGTACTTC
. 14 TRBJ2-7 TRBD1 TRBV6-6 CASSLGQGPYELYF TGTGCCAGCAGCCTGGGACAGGGGCCCTACGAGCTGTACTTC
many 12 TRBJ2-7 TRBD2 TRBV29-1 CSVLAGLYEQYF TGCAGCGTACTAGCGGGGCTGTACGAGCAGTACTTC
. 12 TRBJ2-1 . TRBV20-1 CGASWTTNKQFF TGCGGTGCTAGTTGGACTACCAATAAGCAGTTCTTC
many 16 TRBJ1-6 . TRBV19 CASSIGKGAENSPLHF TGTGCCAGTAGTATCGGAAAAGGGGCGGAGAATTCACCCCTCCACTTT
many 14 TRBJ2-2 . TRBV15 CATSRDRGTGELFF TGTGCCACCAGCAGAGATAGGGGGACCGGGGAGCTGTTTTTT
. 10 TRBJ1-2 . TRBV30 CAWGNYDYTF TGTGCCTGGGGGAACTATGACTACACCTTC
. 13 TRBJ1-1 . TRBV5-4 CASSLYRNTEAFF TGTGCCAGCAGCTTGTACAGAAACACTGAAGCTTTCTTT
. 14 TRBJ2-7 . TRBV7-2 CASSLGSASYKQYF TGTGCCAGCAGCTTAGGATCAGCCTCCTACAAGCAGTACTTC
. 15 TRBJ1-2 . TRBV7-2 CASSWRRGTSEGYTF TGTGCCAGCAGCTGGAGGAGGGGGACATCGGAAGGCTACACCTTC
. 13 TRBJ2-1 . TRBV6-1 CTSGGGQFDEQFF TGTACCAGTGGAGGGGGCCAGTTTGATGAGCAGTTCTTC
many 14 TRBJ2-3 . TRBV11-2 CASSLKLGADTQYF TGTGCCAGCAGCTTAAAGCTAGGGGCAGATACGCAGTATTTT
few 15 TRBJ1-6 TRBD1 TRBV18 CASSLNGQGNSPLHF TGTGCCAGCTCACTGAACGGACAGGGGAATTCACCCCTCCACTTT
many 13 TRBJ1-1 . TRBV2 CARKRGTSTEAFF TGTGCCAGGAAGAGGGGCACCAGTACTGAAGCTTTCTTT
many 14 TRBJ1-5 TRBD1 TRBV7-9 CASSTGQSNWPQHF TGTGCCAGCAGCACGGGACAGAGCAATTGGCCCCAGCATTTT
many 13 TRBJ1-1 . TRBV7-9 CASSLYQNTEAFF TGTGCCAGCAGCTTATACCAGAACACTGAAGCTTTCTTT
many 15 TRBJ1-2 . TRBV6-5 CASSYSSSSNYGYTF TGTGCCAGCAGTTACTCGAGTTCTTCTAACTATGGCTACACCTTC
. 17 TRBJ1-1 . TRBV6-6 CASSYRYYRDDNTEAFF TGTGCCAGCAGTTACCGCTATTACAGGGACGACAACACTGAAGCCTTCTTT
. 14 TRBJ1-6 . TRBV6-1 CDSSPARDNSPLHF TGTGACAGCAGTCCGGCCAGGGATAATTCTCCCCTCCACTTT
many 11 TRBJ2-7 TRBD1 TRBV27 CASSLGQGFTF TGTGCCAGCAGTCTCGGACAGGGGTTTACCTTC
. 10 TRBJ1-1 . TRBV29-1 CSVADTEAFF TGCAGCGTTGCGGACACTGAAGCTTTCTTT
many 15 TRBJ1-5 . TRBV6-1 CASKGGARGNQPQHF TGTGCCAGCAAGGGGGGGGCTAGGGGCAATCAGCCCCAGCATTTT
many 17 TRBJ2-1 TRBD2 TRBV6-1 CASSWFLGRREINEQFF TGTGCCAGCAGTTGGTTTCTGGGTCGGCGGGAGATAAATGAGCAGTTCTTC
many 14 TRBJ2-7 . TRBV18 CASSPPSGSYEQYF TGTGCCAGCTCACCACCGTCAGGTTCCTACGAGCAGTACTTC
once 15 TRBJ1-3 . TRBV27 CASSFEGSSGNTIYF TGTGCCAGCAGTTTCGAGGGGAGCTCTGGAAACACCATATATTTT
many 14 TRBJ2-2 . TRBV7-3 CASSSFVGTGELFF TGTGCCAGCAGCTCTTTCGTGGGCACCGGGGAGCTGTTTTTT
many 15 TRBJ2-5 TRBD2 TRBV27 CASSSIAGEGETQYF TGTGCCAGCAGTTCCATAGCGGGAGAAGGAGAGACCCAGTACTTC
many 16 TRBJ2-5 TRBD1 TRBV6-1 CASSELVGTGEETQYF TGTGCCAGCAGTGAATTAGTAGGGACAGGGGAAGAGACCCAGTACTTC
many 12 TRBJ2-7 . TRBV29-1 CSVVGSSYEQYF TGCAGCGTTGTTGGAAGCTCCTACGAGCAGTACTTC
few 13 TRBJ2-3 . TRBV19 CASSIETSDTQYF TGTGCCAGTAGTATAGAAACCTCAGATACGCAGTATTTT
. 17 TRBJ2-6 TRBD1 TRBV19 CASETGMSPRGANVLTF TGTGCCAGTGAGACAGGGATGAGTCCTAGGGGGGCCAACGTCCTGACTTTC
few 14 TRBJ2-3 . TRBV12-3/TRBV12-4 CASSPRDREDTQYF TGTGCCAGCAGTCCCCGGGACCGCGAGGATACGCAGTATTTT
many 12 TRBJ1-2 . TRBV10-3 CAIQTGDYGYTF TGTGCCATCCAGACGGGAGACTATGGCTACACCTTC
. 12 TRBJ1-1 . TRBV20-1 CSASRGTTEAFF TGCAGTGCTAGCAGGGGAACCACTGAAGCTTTCTTT
many 14 TRBJ2-3 . TRBV7-2 CASSGILGTDTQYF TGTGCCAGCAGCGGCATCTTAGGAACAGATACGCAGTATTTT
few 13 TRBJ2-1 . TRBV6-1 CSSAGGWFNEQFF TGTTCCAGTGCAGGGGGGTGGTTTAATGAGCAGTTCTTC
. 17 TRBJ2-5 TRBD1 TRBV13 CASSPRVRQGRQETQYF TGTGCCAGCAGCCCTCGTGTCCGACAGGGCAGGCAAGAGACCCAGTACTTC
many 16 TRBJ2-1 TRBD2 TRBV11-2 CASSPLTSGSRNEQFF TGTGCCAGCAGCCCGCTGACTAGCGGATCACGGAATGAGCAGTTCTTC
many 13 TRBJ2-7 . TRBV7-2 CASSHTGFYEQYF TGTGCCAGCAGCCACACAGGGTTCTACGAGCAGTACTTC
. 14 TRBJ2-4 . TRBV7-8 CASSPEGRKNIQYF TGTGCCAGCAGTCCCGAGGGGCGCAAAAACATTCAGTACTTC
many 14 TRBJ1-5 . TRBV2 CASSKQTERQPQHF TGTGCCAGCAGTAAGCAGACAGAAAGACAGCCCCAGCATTTT
many 14 TRBJ2-1 . TRBV24-1 CATNGQRPYNEQFF TGTGCCACCAATGGACAGCGCCCCTACAATGAGCAGTTCTTC
. 13 TRBJ1-4 . TRBV29-1 CSVDAGNGEKLFF TGCAGCGTTGATGCGGGGAACGGCGAAAAACTGTTTTTT
many 15 TRBJ1-1 TRBD1 TRBV3-1 CASSGNRGSGTEAFF TGTGCCAGCAGCGGTAACAGGGGGAGCGGGACTGAAGCTTTCTTT
many 17 TRBJ1-5 . TRBV19 CASSIDRGTYSNQPQHF TGTGCCAGTAGTATCGATCGAGGGACCTATAGCAATCAGCCCCAGCATTTT
many 13 TRBJ2-1 TRBD2 TRBV7-2 CASSRSGDGEQFF TGTGCCAGCAGCCGGAGCGGGGACGGTGAGCAGTTCTTC
many 13 TRBJ2-1 . TRBV6-2/TRBV6-3 CASQTGSYTEQFF TGTGCCAGCCAGACAGGTTCCTACACTGAGCAGTTCTTC
. 15 TRBJ2-2 TRBD1 TRBV11-2 CASSFRGPNTGELFF TGTGCCAGCAGCTTCAGGGGGCCCAACACCGGGGAGCTGTTTTTT
many 15 TRBJ2-7 TRBD1 TRBV20-1 CSASLRDRGAYEQYF TGCAGTGCTAGTCTCCGGGACAGGGGGGCCTACGAGCAGTACTTC
. 16 TRBJ2-1 TRBD2 TRBV12-3/TRBV12-4 CASSLRTSGAHNEQFF TGTGCCAGCAGCCTGAGGACTAGCGGCGCCCACAATGAGCAGTTCTTC